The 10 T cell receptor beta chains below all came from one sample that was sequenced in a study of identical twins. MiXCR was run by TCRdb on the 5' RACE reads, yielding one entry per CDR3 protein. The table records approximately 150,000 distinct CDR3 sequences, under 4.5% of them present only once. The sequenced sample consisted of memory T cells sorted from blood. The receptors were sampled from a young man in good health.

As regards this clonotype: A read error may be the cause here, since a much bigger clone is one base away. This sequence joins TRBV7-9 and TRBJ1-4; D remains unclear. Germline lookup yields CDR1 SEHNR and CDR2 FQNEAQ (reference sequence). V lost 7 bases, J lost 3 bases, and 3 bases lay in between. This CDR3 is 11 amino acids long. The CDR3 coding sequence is TGTGCCAGCACCCCTAATGAAAAACTGTTTTTT. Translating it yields CASTPNEKLFF.

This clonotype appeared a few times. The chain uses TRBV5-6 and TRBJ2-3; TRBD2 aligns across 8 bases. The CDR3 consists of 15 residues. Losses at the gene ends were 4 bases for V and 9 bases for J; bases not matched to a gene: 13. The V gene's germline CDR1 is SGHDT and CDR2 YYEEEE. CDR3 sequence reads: CASSRASGGRSTQYF. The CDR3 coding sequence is TGTGCCAGCAGCAGAGCCTCGGGCGGGAGGTCCACGCAGTATTTT.

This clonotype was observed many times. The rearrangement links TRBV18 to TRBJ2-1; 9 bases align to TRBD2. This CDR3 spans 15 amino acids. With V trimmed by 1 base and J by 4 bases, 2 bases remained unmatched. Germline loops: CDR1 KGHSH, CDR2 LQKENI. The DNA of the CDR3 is TGTGCCAGCTCACCACTGACTAGCGGATACAATGAGCAGTTCTTC. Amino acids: CASSPLTSGYNEQFF. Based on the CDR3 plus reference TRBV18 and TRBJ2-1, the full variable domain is NAGVMQNPRHLVRRRGQEARLRCSPMKGHSHVYWYRQLPEEGLKFMVYLQKENIIDESGMPKERFSAEFPKEGPSILRIQQVVRGDSAAYFCASSPLTSGYNEQFFGPGTRLTVL.

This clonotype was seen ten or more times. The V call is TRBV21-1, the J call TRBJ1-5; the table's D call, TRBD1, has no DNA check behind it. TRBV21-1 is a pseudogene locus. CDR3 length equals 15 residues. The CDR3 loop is CASRQKHRVNQPQHF. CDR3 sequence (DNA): TGTGCCAGCAGGCAAAAGCACAGGGTCAATCAGCCCCAGCATTTT.

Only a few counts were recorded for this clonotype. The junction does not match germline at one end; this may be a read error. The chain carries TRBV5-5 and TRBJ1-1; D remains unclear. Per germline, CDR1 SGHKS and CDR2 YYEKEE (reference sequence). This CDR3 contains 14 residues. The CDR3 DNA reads TGTGCCAGCAGATTGGGCAGGCCGAACACTGAAGCTTTCTTT. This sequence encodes CASRLGRPNTEAFF.

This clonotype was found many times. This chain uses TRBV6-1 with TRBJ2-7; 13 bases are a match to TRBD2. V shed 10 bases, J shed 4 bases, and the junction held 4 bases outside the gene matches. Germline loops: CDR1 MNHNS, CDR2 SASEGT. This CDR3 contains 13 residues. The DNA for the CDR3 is TGTGCCACCGAACTAGCGGGAGGGTACGAGCAGTACGTC. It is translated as CATELAGGYEQYV.

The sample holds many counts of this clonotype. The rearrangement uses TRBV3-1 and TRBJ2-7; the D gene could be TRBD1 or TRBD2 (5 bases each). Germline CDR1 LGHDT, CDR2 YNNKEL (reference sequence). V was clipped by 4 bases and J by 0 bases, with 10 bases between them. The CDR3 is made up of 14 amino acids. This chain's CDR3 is CASSRDPLSYEQYV. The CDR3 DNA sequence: TGTGCCAGCAGCCGGGACCCCCTCTCCTACGAGCAGTACGTC.

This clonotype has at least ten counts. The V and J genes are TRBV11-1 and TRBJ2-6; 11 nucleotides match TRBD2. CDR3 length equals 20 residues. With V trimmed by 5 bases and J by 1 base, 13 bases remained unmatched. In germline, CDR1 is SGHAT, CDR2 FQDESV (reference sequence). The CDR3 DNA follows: TGTGCCAGCAGCACAGGCATCGCTAGCGGGAGGAGGTCTGGGGCCAACGTCCTGACTTTC. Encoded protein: CASSTGIASGRRSGANVLTF. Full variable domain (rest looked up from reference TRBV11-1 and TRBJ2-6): EAEVAQSPRYKITEKSQAVAFWCDPISGHATLYWYRQILGQGPELLVQFQDESVVDDSQLPKDRFSAERLKGVDSTLKIQPAELGDSAMYLCASSTGIASGRRSGANVLTFGAGSRLTVL.

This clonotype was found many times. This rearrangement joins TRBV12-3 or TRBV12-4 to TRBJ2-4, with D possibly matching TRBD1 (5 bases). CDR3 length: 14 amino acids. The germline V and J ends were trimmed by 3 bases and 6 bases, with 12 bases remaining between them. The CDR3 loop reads CASSFMQGGNIQYF. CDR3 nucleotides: TGTGCCAGCAGTTTTATGCAGGGCGGAAACATTCAGTACTTC.

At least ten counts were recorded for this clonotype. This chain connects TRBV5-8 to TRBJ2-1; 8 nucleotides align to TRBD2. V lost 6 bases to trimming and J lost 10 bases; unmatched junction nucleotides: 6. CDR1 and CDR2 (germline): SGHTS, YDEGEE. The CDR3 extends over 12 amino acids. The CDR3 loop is CASIIGGGEQFF. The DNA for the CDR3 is TGTGCCAGCATAATAGGCGGGGGGGAGCAGTTCTTC. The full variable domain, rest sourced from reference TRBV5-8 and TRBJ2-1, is EAGVTQSPTHLIKTRGQQATLRCSPISGHTSVYWYQQALGLGLQFLLWYDEGEERNRGNFPPRFSGRQFPNYSSELNVNALELEDSALYLCASIIGGGEQFFGPGTRLTVL.